This T cell receptor beta chain stems from a study of T-cell reconstitution after alpha-beta-depleted transplantation in children (dated by TCRdb to 2016 to 2017). For the study in its entirety: T-cell immune reconstitution after TCRalphabeta/CD19-depleted allogeneic hematopoietic cell transplantation in children was quantitatively tracked in the study by means of TCR repertoire profiling.

Libraries were built with PCR. These reads were obtained on an Illumina HiSeq 2500. Molecular barcoding was employed in the preparation of TCR libraries, with unique molecular identifiers being used to normalize TCRbeta repertoire quantification. TCRdb itself trimmed the public reads at Q25 with fastp, ran MiXCR and retained productive beta chains. A single entry per CDR3 protein holds the most common genes and DNA from its merged rows. The sample profile shows almost 400,000 distinct CDR3 sequences; 20% of them were found once. The ten most abundant clones make up 3.5% to 4% of the sample. A single count supports this clonotype. Its recognized antigen is unknown. At one end the junction does not follow the germline gene, possibly because of a read error. The CDR3 runs 16 amino acids, cysteine and phenylalanine included. The DNA shown is the 48-base CDR3, in frame from base 1. CDR1 SGHRS and CDR2 YFSETQ are derived from the germline V gene.

The sequence is built from TRBV5-1 and TRBJ2-5, with 8 junctional bases fitting TRBD2. This receptor was identified in a human donor who donated a stem cell graft to a child with acute myeloid leukemia. Source: PBMCs from the stem cell graft donor, taken from the stem cell graft. At the DNA level, the sequence is TGCGCTAGCAGCTTAACCTCCGGGAGGGGCCAAGAGACCCAGTACTTC. This codes for CASSLTSGRGQETQYF. Supplemented by the reference TRBV5-1 and TRBJ2-5 proteins around the CDR3, the complete variable domain is KAGVTQTPRYLIKTRGQQVTLSCSPISGHRSVSWYQQTPGQGLQFLFEYFSETQRNKGNFPGRFSGRQFSNSRSEMNVSTLELGDSALYLCASSLTSGRGQETQYFGPGTRLLVL.